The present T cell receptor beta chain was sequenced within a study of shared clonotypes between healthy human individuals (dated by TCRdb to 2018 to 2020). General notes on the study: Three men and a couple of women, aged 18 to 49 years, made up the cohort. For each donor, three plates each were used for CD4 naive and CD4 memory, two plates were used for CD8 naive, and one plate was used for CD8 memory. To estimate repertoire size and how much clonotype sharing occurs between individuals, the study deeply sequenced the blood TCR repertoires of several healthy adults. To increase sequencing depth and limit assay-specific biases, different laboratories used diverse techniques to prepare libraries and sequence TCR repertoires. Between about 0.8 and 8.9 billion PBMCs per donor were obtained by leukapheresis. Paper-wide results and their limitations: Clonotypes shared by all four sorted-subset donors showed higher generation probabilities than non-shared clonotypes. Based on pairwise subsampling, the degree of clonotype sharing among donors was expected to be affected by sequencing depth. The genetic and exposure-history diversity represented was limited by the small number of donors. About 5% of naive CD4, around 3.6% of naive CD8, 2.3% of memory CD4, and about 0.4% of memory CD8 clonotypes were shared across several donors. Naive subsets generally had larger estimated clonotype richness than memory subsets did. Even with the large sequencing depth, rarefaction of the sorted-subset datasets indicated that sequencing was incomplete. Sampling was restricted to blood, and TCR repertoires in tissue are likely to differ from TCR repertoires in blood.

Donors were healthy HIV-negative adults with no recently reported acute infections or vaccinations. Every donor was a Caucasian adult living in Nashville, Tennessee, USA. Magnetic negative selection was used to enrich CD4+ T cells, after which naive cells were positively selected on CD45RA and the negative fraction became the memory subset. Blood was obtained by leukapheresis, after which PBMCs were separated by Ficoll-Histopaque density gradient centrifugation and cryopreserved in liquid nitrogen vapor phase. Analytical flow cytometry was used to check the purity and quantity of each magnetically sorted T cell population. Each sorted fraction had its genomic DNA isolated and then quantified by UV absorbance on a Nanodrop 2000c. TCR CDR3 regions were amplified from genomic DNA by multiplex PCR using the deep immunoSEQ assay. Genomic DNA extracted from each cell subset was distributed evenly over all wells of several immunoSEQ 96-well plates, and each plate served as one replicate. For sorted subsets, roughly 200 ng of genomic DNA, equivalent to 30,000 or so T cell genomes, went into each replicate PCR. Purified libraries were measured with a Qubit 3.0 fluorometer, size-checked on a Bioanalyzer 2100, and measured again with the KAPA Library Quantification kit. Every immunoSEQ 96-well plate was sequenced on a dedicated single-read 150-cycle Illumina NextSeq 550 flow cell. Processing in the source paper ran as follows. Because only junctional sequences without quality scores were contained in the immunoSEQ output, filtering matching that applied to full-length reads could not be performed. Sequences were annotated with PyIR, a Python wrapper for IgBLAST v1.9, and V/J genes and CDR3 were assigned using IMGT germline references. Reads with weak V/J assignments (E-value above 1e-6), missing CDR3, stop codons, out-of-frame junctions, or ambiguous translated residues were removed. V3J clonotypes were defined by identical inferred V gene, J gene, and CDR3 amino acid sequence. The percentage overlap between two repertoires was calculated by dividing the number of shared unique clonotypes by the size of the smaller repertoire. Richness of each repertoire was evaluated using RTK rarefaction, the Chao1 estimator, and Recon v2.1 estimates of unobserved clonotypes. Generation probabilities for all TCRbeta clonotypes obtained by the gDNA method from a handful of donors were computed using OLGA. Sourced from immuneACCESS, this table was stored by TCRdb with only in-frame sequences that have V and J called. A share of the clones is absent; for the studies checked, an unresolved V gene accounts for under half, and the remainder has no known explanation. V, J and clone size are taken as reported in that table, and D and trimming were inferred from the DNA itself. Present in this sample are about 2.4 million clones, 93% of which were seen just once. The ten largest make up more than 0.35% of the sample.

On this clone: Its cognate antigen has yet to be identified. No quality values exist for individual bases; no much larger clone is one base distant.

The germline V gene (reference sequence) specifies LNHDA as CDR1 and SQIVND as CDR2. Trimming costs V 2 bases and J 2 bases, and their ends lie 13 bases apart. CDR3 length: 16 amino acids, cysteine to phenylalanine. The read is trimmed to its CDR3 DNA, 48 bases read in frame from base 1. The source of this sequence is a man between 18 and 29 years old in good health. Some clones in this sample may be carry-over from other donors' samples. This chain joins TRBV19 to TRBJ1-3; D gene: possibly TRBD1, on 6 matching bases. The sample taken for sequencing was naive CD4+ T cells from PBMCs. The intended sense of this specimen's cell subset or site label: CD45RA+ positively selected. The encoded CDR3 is CASSIRENRAGNTIYF. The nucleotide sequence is TGTGCCAGTAGTATACGAGAAAACAGGGCTGGAAACACCATATATTTT.